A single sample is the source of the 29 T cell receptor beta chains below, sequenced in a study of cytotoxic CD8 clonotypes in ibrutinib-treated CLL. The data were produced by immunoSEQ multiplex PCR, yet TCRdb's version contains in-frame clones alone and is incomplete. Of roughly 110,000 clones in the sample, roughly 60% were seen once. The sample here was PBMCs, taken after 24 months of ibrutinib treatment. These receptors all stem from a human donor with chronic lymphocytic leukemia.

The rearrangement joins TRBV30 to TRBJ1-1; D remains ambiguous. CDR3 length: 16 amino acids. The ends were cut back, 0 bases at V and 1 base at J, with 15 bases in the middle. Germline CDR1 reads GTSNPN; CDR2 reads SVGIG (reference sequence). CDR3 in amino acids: CAWSVQWAAPNTEAFF. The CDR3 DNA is TGTGCCTGGAGTGTACAATGGGCCGCCCCGAACACTGAAGCTTTCTTT.

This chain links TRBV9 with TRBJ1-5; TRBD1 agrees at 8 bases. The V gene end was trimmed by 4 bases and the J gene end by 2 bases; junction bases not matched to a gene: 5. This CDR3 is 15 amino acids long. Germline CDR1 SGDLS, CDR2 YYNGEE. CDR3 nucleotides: TGTGCCAGCAGCAAGACAGGGGCCCGCAATCAGCCCCAGCATTTT. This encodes CASSKTGARNQPQHF.

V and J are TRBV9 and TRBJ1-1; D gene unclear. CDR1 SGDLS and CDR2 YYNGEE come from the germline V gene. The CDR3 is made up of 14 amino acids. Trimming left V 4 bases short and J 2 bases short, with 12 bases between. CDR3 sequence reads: CASSLFYGNTEAFF. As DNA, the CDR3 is TGTGCCAGCAGCTTATTTTACGGCAACACTGAAGCTTTCTTT.

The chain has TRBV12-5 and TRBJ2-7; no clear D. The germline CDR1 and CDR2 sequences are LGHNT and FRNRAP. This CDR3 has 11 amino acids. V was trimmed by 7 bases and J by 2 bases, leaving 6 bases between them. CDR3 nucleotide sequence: TGTGCTAGTGTCCTTACCTACGAGCAGTACTTC. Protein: CASVLTYEQYF.

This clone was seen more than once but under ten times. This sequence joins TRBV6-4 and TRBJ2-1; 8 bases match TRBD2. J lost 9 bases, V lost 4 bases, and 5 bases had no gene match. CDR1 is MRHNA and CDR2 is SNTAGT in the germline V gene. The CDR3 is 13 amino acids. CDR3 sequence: CASSGIAGSEQFF. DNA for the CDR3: TGTGCCAGCAGTGGAATAGCGGGGTCTGAGCAGTTCTTC.

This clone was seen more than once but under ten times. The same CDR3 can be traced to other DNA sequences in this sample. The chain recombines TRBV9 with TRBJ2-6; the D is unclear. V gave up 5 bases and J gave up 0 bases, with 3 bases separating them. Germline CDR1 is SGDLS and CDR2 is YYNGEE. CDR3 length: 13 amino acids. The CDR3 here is CASRSSGANVLTF. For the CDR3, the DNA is TGTGCCAGCAGGAGCTCTGGGGCCAACGTCCTGACTTTC.

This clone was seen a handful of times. The CDR3 nucleotides are TGTGCCAGCAGCTTAGAGGTACTCGCGAACACCGGGGAGCTGTTTTTT. Its protein product is CASSLEVLANTGELFF. The chain couples TRBV7-9 to TRBJ2-2; D is unresolved. Germline-derived CDR1 and CDR2 are SEHNR and FQNEAQ (reference sequence). V was clipped by 1 base and J by 0 bases, with 9 bases between them. The CDR3 runs to 16 residues.

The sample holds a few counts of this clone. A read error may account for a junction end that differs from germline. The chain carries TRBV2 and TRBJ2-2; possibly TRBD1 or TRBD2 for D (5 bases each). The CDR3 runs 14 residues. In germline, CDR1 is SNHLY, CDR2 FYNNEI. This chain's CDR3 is CASREGTYTGELFF. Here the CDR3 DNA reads TGTGCCAGCAGAGAAGGGACGTACACCGGGGAGCTGTTTTTT.

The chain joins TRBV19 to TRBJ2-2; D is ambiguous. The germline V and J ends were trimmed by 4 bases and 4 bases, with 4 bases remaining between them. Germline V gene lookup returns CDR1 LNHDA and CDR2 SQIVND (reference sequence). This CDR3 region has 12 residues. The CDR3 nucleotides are TGTGCCAGTAGTAGTGCCACCGGGGAGCTGTTTTTT. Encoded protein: CASSSATGELFF.

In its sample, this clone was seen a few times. The CDR3 DNA sequence: TGTGCCAGCTCCCTCGTACTAGCGGGGCAAGAGACCCAGTACTTC. Amino acids: CASSLVLAGQETQYF. The chain is built from TRBV18 and TRBJ2-5; TRBD2 aligns across 10 bases. With V trimmed by 6 bases and J by 2 bases, 6 bases remained unmatched. Germline V lookup: CDR1 KGHSH, CDR2 LQKENI. This CDR3 has 15 amino acids.

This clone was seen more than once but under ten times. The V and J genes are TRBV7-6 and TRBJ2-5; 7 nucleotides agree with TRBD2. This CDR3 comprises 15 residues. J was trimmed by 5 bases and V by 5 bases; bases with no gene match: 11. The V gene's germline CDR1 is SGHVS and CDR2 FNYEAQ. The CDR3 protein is CASSPPLARGETQYF. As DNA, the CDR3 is TGTGCCAGCAGCCCCCCACTAGCGCGGGGGGAGACCCAGTACTTC.

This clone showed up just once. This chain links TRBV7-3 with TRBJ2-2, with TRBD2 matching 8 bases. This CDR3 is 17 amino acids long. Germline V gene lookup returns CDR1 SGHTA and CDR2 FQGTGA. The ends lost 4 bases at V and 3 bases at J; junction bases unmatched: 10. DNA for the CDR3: TGTGCCAGCAGCTCCAAAACGGGGGGGGCCCACACCGGGGAGCTGTTTTTT. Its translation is CASSSKTGGAHTGELFF.

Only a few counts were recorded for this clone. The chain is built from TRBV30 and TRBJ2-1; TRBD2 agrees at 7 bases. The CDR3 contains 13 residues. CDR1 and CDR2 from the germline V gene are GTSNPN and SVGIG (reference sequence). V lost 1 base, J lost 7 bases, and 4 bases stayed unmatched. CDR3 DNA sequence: TGTGCCTGGAGTGAACTAGCGCGGAATGAGCAGTTCTTC. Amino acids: CAWSELARNEQFF.

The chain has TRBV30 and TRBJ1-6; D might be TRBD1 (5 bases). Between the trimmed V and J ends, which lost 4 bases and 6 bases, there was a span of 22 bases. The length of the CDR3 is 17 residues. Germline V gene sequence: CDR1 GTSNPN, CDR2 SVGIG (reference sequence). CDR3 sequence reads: CAWMDLGQFGGNSPLHF. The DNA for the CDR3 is TGTGCCTGGATGGACCTCGGGCAGTTCGGGGGTAATTCACCCCTCCACTTT.

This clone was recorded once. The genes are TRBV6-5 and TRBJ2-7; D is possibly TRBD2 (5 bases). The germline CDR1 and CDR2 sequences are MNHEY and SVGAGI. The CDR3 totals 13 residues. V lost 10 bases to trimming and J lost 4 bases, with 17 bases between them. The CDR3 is CATTRTGTYEQYF. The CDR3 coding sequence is TGTGCCACAACCCGGACTGGAACTTACGAGCAGTACTTC.

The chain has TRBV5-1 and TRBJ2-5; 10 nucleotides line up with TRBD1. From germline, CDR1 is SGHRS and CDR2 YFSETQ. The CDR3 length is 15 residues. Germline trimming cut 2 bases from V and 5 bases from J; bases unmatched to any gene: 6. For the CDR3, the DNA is TGCGCCAGCAGCTTTGGGACAGGGGATGCGGAGACCCAGTACTTC. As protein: CASSFGTGDAETQYF.

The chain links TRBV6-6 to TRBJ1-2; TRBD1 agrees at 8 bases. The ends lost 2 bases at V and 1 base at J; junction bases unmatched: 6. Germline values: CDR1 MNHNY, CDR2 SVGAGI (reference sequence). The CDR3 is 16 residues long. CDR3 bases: TGTGCCAGCAGTTACAAAAGACAGGGGAGTAACTATGGCTACACCTTC. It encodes CASSYKRQGSNYGYTF.

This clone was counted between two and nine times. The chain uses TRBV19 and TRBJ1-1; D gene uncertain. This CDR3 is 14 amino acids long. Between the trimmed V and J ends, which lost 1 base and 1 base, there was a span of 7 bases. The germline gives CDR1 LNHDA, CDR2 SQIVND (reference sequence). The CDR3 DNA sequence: TGTGCCAGTAGTATAGTAGCAGGGAACACTGAAGCTTTCTTT. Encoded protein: CASSIVAGNTEAFF. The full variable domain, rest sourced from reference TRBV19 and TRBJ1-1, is DGGITQSPKYLFRKEGQNVTLSCEQNLNHDAMYWYRQDPGQGLRLIYYSQIVNDFQKGDIAEGYSVSREKKESFPLTVTSAQKNPTAFYLCASSIVAGNTEAFFGQGTRLTVV.

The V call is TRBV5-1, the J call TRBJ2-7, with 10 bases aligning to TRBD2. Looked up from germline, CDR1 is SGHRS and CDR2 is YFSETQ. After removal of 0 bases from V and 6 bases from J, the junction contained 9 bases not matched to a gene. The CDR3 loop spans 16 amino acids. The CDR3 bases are TGCGCCAGCAGCTTGGTTAGGGGACTAGCGTCGGGCGAGCAGTACTTC. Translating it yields CASSLVRGLASGEQYF.

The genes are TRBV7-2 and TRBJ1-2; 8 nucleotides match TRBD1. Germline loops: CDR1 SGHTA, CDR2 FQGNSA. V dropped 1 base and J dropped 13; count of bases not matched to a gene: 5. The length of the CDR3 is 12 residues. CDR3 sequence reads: CASSLGTGNLTF. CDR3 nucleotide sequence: TGTGCCAGCAGCTTAGGGACAGGGAATCTCACCTTC.

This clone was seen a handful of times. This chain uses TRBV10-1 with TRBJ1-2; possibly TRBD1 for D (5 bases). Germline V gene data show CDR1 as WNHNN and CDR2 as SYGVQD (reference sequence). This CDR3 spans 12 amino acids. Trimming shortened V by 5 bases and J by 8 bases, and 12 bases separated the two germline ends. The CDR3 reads CASSSAGLGYTF. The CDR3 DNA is TGCGCCAGCAGTTCCGCAGGGTTGGGCTACACCTTC.

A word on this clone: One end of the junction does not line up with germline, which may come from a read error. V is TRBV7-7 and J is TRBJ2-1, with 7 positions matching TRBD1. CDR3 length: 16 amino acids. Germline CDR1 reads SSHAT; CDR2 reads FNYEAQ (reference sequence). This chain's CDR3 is CASSPRTGQSYNEQFF. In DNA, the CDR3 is TGTGCTAGCAGCCCCAGGACAGGTCAATCCTACAATGAGCAGTTCTTC.

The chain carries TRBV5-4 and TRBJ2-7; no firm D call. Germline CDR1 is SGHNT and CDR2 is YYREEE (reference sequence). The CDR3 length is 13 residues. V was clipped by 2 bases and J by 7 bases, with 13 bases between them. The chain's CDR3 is CASSLQIQPEQYF. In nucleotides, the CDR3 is TGTGCCAGCAGCTTACAAATCCAACCTGAGCAGTACTTC. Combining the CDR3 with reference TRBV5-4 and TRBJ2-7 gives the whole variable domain ETGVTQSPTHLIKTRGQQVTLRCSSQSGHNTVSWYQQALGQGPQFIFQYYREEENGRGNFPPRFSGLQFPNYSSELNVNALELDDSALYLCASSLQIQPEQYFGPGTRLTVT.

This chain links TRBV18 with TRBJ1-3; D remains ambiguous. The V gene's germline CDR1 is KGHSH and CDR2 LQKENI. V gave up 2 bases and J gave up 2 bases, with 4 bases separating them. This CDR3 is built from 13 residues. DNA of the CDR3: TGTGCCAGCTCACCAGGGACTGGAAACACCATATATTTT. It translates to CASSPGTGNTIYF.

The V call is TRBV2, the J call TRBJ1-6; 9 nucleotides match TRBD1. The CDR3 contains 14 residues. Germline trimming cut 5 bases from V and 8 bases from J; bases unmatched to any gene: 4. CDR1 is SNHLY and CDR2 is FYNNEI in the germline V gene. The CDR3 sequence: CASSLDRGDSPLHF. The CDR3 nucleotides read TGTGCCAGCAGTTTAGACAGGGGGGATTCACCCCTCCACTTT.

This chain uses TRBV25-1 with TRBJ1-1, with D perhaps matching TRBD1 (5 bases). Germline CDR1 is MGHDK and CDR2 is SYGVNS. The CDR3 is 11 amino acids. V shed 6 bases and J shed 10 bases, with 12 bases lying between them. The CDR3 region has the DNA TGTGCCAGCAGAGAGGACACGGGAGCTTTCTTT. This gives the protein CASREDTGAFF.

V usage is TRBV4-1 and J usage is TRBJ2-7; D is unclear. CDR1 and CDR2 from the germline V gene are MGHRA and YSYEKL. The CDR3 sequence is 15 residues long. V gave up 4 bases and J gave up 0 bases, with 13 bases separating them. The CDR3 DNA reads TGCGCCAGCAGCCCACTGTACCGGAGCTCCTACGAGCAGTACTTC. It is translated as CASSPLYRSSYEQYF.

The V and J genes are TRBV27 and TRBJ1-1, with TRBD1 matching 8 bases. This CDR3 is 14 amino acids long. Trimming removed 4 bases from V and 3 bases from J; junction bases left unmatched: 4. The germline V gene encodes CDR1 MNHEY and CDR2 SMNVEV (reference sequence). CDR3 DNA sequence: TGTGCCAGCAGTTCATCAGGGGGCCACACTGAAGCTTTCTTT. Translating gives CASSSSGGHTEAFF.

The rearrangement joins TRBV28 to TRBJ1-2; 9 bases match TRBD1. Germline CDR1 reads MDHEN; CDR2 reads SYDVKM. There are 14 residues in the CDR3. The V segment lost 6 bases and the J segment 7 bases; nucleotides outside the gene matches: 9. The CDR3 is CASSSGTGLLGYTF. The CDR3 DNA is TGTGCCAGCAGCTCCGGGACAGGGCTTCTTGGCTACACCTTC.